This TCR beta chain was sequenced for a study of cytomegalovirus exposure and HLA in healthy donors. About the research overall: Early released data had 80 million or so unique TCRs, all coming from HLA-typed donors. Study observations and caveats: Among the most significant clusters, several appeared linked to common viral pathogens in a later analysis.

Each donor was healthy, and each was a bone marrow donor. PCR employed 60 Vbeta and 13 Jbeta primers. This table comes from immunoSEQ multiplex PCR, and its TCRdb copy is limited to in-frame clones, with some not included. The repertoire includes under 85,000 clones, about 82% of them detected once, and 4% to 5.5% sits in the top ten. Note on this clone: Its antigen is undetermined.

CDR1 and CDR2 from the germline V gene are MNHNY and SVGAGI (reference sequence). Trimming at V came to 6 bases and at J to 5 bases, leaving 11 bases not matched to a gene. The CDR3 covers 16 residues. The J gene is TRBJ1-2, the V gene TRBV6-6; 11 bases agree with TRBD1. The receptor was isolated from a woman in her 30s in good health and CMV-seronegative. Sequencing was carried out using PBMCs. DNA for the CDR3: TGTGCCAGCAGCTCGCGACCCGGGACAGGGGGATATGGCTACACCTTC. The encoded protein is CASSSRPGTGGYGYTF.